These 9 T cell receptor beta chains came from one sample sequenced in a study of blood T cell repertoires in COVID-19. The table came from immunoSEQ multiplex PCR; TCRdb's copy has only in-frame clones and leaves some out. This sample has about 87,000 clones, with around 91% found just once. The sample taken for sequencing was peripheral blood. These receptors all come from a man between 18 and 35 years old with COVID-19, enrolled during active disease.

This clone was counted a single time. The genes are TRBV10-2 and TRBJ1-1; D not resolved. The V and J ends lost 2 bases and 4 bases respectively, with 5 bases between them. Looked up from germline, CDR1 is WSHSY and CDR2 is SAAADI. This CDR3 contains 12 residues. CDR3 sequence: CASSEGGTEAFF. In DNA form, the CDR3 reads TGCGCCAGCAGTGAGGGAGGCACTGAAGCTTTCTTT.

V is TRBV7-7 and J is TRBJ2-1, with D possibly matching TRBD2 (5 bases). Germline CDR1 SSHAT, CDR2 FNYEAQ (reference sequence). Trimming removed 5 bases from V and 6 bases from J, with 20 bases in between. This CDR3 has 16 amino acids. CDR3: CASSPQDSVLFNEQFF. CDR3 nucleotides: TGTGCCAGCAGCCCCCAGGATAGCGTCCTTTTCAATGAGCAGTTCTTC.

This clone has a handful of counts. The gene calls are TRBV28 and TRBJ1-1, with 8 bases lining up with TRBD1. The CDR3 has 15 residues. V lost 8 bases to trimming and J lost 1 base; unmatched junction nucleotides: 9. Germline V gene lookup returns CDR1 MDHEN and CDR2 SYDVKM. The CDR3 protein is CASLEDRVRNTEAFF. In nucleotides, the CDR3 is TGTGCCAGCCTAGAGGACAGGGTGAGGAACACTGAAGCTTTCTTT. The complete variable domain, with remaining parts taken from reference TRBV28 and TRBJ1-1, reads DVKVTQSSRYLVKRTGEKVFLECVQDMDHENMFWYRQDPGLGLRLIYFSYDVKMKEKGDIPEGYSVSREKKERFSLILESASTNQTSMYLCASLEDRVRNTEAFFGQGTRLTVV.

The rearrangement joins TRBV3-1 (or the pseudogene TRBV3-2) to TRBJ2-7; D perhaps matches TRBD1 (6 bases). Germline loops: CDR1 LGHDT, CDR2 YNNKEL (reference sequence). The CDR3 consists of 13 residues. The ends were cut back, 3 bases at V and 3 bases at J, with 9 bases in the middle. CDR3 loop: CASSQGADYEQYF. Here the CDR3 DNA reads TGTGCCAGCAGCCAGGGGGCGGACTACGAGCAGTACTTC.

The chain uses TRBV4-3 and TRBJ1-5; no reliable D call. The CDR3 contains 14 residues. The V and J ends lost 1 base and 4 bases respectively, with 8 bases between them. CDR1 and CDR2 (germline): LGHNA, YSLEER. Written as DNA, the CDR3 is TGCGCCAGCAGCCAAGCAGAAAGAAATCAGCCCCAGCATTTT. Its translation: CASSQAERNQPQHF.

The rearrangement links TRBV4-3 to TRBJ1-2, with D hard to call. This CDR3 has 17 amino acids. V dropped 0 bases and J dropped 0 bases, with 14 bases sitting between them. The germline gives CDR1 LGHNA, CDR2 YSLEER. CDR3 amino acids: CASSQEYRDPSNYGYTF. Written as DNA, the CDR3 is TGCGCCAGCAGCCAAGAATACAGAGATCCTTCTAACTATGGCTACACCTTC.

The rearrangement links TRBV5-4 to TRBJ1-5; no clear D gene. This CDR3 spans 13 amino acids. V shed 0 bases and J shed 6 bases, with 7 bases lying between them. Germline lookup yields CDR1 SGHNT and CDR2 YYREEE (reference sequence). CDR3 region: CASSLGAGQPQHF. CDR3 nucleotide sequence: TGTGCCAGCAGCTTGGGGGCTGGTCAGCCCCAGCATTTT.

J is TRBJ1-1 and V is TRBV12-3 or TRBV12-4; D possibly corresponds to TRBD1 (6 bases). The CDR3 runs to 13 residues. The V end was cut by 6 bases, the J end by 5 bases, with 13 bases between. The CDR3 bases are TGTGCCAGCAGCAGAACAGGGTTAACTGAAGCTTTCTTT. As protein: CASSRTGLTEAFF.

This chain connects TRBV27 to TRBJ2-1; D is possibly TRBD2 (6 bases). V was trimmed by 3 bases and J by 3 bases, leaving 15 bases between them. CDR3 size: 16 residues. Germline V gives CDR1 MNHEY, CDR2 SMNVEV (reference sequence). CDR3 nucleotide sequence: TGTGCCAGCAGTTTGAGAGCGGGCCCAAACTACAATGAGCAGTTCTTC. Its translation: CASSLRAGPNYNEQFF.